The following is a T cell receptor beta chain sequence with its context. Its antigen remains unidentified. One base away there is no much larger clone; base qualities are not given. In the germline V gene (reference sequence), CDR1 corresponds to LGHDT and CDR2 to YNNKEL. From the cysteine through the phenylalanine, the CDR3 covers 14 amino acids. The DNA shown is the 42-base CDR3, in frame from base 1. Trimming removed 0 bases from V and 8 bases from J, leaving 13 bases between the germline ends. The method behind the library was PCR. Sequencing was carried out with an Illumina HiSeq 2500. TCR library preparation used molecular barcoding, with unique molecular identifiers applied to normalize quantification of the TCRbeta repertoire. The public reads were quality trimmed at Q25 with fastp and then assembled into clones with MiXCR by TCRdb, keeping productive beta chains. Here each entry gathers all rows of one CDR3 protein and keeps the most common genes and DNA. In this sample the table shows around 25,000 distinct CDR3 sequences, over 15% of which occur a single time. The top ten clonotypes cover 35% of the sample.

In the paper's terms, the time point label means: day 60 (about 2 months) after transplantation. What the treatment or condition label conveys for this sample: allogeneic hematopoietic cell transplantation with graft depleted of TCRalphabeta T cells and CD19 B cells. TCRalphabeta/CD19-depleted allogeneic hematopoietic cell grafts were given to the transplant recipients, all of whom were children. The sample comes from a study of T-cell reconstitution after alpha-beta-depleted transplantation in children (dated by TCRdb to 2016 to 2017). About the full investigation: T-cell immune reconstitution after TCRalphabeta/CD19-depleted allogeneic hematopoietic cell transplantation in children was quantitatively tracked in the study by means of TCR repertoire profiling. Points the paper makes about the study in general: Over subsequent months, a decline in hyperexpanded clone frequencies was noted, and after one year, T-cell counts and TCRbeta diversity were mostly ascribed to newly produced T cells. About two months after transplant, the apparently early recovery of alphabetaT-cell counts reportedly depended on just several hundred clones that had expanded rapidly and came from non-depleted graft cells. The high TCRbeta diversity at day 60 in some patients was ascribed to recipient T cells and intrathymic progenitors that had survived conditioning.

This TCR was recovered from a male patient between 2 and 9 years old who had a stem cell transplant for acute lymphoblastic leukemia, so the T cells may come from the graft donor. The sample consisted of PBMCs, mostly from graft donor cells, taken 60 days after TCRalphabeta/CD19-depleted stem cell transplant. This chain joins TRBV3-1 to TRBJ1-2; no D gene call is confident. The base sequence is TGTGCCAGCAGCCAAGATCACCCTAAAGGAGGCTACACCTTC. Its protein product is CASSQDHPKGGYTF.